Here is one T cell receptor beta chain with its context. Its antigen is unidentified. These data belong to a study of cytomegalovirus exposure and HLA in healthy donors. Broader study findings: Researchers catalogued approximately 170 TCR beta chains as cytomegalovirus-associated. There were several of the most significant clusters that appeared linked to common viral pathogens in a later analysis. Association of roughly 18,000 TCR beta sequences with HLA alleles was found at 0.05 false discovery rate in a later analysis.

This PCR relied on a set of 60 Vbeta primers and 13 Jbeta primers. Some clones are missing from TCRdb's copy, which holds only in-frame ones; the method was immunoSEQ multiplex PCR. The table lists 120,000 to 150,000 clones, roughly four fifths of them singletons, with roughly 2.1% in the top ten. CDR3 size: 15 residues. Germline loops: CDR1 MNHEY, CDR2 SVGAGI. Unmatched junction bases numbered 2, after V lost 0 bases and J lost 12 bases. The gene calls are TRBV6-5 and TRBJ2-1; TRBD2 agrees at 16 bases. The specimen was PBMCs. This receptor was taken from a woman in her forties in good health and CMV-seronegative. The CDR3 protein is CASSYSGTSGRVQFF. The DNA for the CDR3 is TGTGCCAGCAGTTACTCGGGGACTAGCGGGAGGGTGCAGTTCTTC.